These 3 T cell receptor beta chains originate from one sample sequenced in a study of T-cell reconstitution after alpha-beta-depleted transplantation in children (dated by TCRdb to between 2015 and 2016). Library preparation was by PCR. The listed sequencing device is Illumina HiSeq 2500. TCR library preparation used molecular barcoding, with unique molecular identifiers applied to normalize quantification of the TCRbeta repertoire. TCRdb reprocessing: public reads trimmed at Q25 with fastp, clones called with MiXCR, in-frame beta chains kept. Each entry merges the rows of one CDR3 protein and shows their most common DNA and genes. Here the sample has about 78,000 distinct CDR3 sequences; less than 15% occur a single time. Jointly, the top ten make up 25% to 30% of the sample. The treatment or condition label on this specimen signifies: allogeneic hematopoietic cell transplantation with graft depleted of TCRalphabeta T cells and CD19 B cells.

The source was PBMCs, mostly from graft donor cells, collected 180 days after TCRalphabeta/CD19-depleted stem cell transplant. The receptors shown here come from a male patient aged 2-15 years who had a stem cell transplant for acute lymphoblastic leukemia, so the T cells may come from the graft donor.

The rearrangement uses TRBV5-5 and TRBJ1-1, with 7 bases lining up with TRBD1. V trimming: 4 bases; J trimming: 5 bases; junction bases outside the gene matches: 5. The CDR3 covers 13 residues. CDR1 is SGHKS, CDR2 YYEKEE, per germline (reference sequence). For the CDR3, the DNA is TGTGCCAGCAGCGTACCAGGGGGAACTGAAGCTTTCTTT. Its protein product is CASSVPGGTEAFF.

This clonotype was seen more than once but under ten times. The V call is TRBV5-5, the J call TRBJ2-2; D is undetermined. The germline V gene has CDR1 SGHKS and CDR2 YYEKEE (reference sequence). The CDR3 has 16 residues. V lost 4 bases and J lost 0, with 13 bases in between. The CDR3 nucleotides are TGTGCCAGCAGCAGGAACTCATCCACGAACACCGGGGAGCTGTTTTTT. Translated, it gives CASSRNSSTNTGELFF.

This chain links TRBV7-2 with TRBJ2-3; maybe TRBD2 (6 bases). The CDR3 runs to 14 residues. Germline V lookup: CDR1 SGHTA, CDR2 FQGNSA. Deletions cut 5 bases from V and 0 bases from J, with 9 bases between. The CDR3 nucleotides are TGTGCCAGCAGCCCTGGGACTAGCACAGATACGCAGTATTTT. As protein: CASSPGTSTDTQYF. The entire variable domain, with the rest obtained from reference TRBV7-2 and TRBJ2-3, is as follows: GAGVSQSPSNKVTEKGKDVELRCDPISGHTALYWYRQSLGQGLEFLIYFQGNSAPDKSGLPSDRFSAERTGGSVSTLTIQRTQQEDSAVYLCASSPGTSTDTQYFGPGTRLTVL.